This entry is about one T cell receptor beta chain. Its antigen is unknown. This record belongs to a study of regulatory T cells in long-lasting Graves disease. Turning to the study itself: The study counted Graves' disease as persistent given over 5 years of antithyroid drugs and positive TSH receptor antibodies.

CDR3-region Arm-PCR and iRepertoire HTBI primers produced the TCR beta libraries. In TCRdb, the multiplex PCR reads were re-called with MiXCR into one record per CDR3 protein. The sample has about half a million distinct CDR3 sequences, around a fifth seen once; the top ten hold less than 15%. As for time point: persistent/refractory GD, antithyroid drugs over 5 years with positive TRAb. TCR sequences were obtained from RNA taken from PBMCs. The study, taken as a whole, reports: Public clonotype sharing was higher in persistent than newly diagnosed patients. Favored gene segments in persistent disease were TRBV28, TRBJ1-2 and TRBJ2-5.

Germline CDR1 is LGHNA and CDR2 is YNFKEQ. The length of the CDR3 is 15 residues. V trimming: 2 bases; J trimming: 8 bases; junction bases outside the gene matches: 9. This specimen was peripheral blood mononuclear cells (PBMCs), taken when the disease was refractory, from a patient treated with antithyroid drugs. The rearrangement joins TRBV4-2 to TRBJ2-1; 7 nucleotides line up with TRBD2. The source is a female donor with Graves disease. This CDR3 reads CASSQRDGGRDEQFF. Here the CDR3 DNA reads TGTGCCAGCAGCCAAAGGGACGGGGGGAGGGATGAGCAGTTCTTC.